This T cell receptor beta chain was sequenced for a study of T cell clones after liver transplantation. Sequenced by immunoSEQ multiplex PCR; TCRdb stores in-frame clones only, minus some. The table has tens of thousands of clones, less than 90% seen once. Study results and limitations: The donor-reactive repertoire was only partly measurable in two subjects, lacking donor cells. Post-transplant, graft-donor-reactive CD4 TCRbeta sequences in blood dropped significantly in 5 of 8 subjects.

Note on this clone: Its antigen is unknown.

Germline V gene lookup returns CDR1 SGHTA and CDR2 FQGNSA. The CDR3 covers 12 residues. The sample here was CD4+ T cells from blood, taken about 50 months after liver transplant. J is TRBJ2-5 and V is TRBV7-2, with no clear D. The J call is doubtful: the DNA matches TRBJ2-7 better. The clonotype was recovered from a human patient who received a liver transplant. Some T cells may be graft donor cells. The CDR3 sequence: CASSSPGYEQYF. DNA for the CDR3: TGTGCCAGCAGCTCCCCGGGTTACGAGCAGTACTTC.